This TCR beta chain was documented in a study of cytomegalovirus exposure and HLA in healthy donors. The study's findings and limits: As was reported, the HLA-A and HLA-B alleles of most subjects were accurately predicted from TCR beta sequences.

Primers included in the PCR were 60 Vbeta and 13 Jbeta primers. Profiling relied on immunoSEQ multiplex PCR, and the TCRdb table lists in-frame clones only, not all of them. The data hold under 300,000 clones, with 80% to 90% observed a single time. This clone was counted a single time. Its cognate antigen is unknown. Per germline, CDR1 MNHEY and CDR2 SMNVEV (reference sequence). This CDR3 is built from 14 residues. Trimming took 4 bases from V and 2 from J, leaving 12 bases between them. This TCR was sampled from a woman in her 40s in good health and CMV-seropositive. The chain uses TRBV27 and TRBJ2-7, with D maybe TRBD1 (5 bases). The sequenced sample was PBMCs. CDR3 sequence reads: CASSYAATAYEQYF. For the CDR3, the DNA is TGTGCCAGCAGTTATGCCGCGACAGCCTACGAGCAGTACTTC.